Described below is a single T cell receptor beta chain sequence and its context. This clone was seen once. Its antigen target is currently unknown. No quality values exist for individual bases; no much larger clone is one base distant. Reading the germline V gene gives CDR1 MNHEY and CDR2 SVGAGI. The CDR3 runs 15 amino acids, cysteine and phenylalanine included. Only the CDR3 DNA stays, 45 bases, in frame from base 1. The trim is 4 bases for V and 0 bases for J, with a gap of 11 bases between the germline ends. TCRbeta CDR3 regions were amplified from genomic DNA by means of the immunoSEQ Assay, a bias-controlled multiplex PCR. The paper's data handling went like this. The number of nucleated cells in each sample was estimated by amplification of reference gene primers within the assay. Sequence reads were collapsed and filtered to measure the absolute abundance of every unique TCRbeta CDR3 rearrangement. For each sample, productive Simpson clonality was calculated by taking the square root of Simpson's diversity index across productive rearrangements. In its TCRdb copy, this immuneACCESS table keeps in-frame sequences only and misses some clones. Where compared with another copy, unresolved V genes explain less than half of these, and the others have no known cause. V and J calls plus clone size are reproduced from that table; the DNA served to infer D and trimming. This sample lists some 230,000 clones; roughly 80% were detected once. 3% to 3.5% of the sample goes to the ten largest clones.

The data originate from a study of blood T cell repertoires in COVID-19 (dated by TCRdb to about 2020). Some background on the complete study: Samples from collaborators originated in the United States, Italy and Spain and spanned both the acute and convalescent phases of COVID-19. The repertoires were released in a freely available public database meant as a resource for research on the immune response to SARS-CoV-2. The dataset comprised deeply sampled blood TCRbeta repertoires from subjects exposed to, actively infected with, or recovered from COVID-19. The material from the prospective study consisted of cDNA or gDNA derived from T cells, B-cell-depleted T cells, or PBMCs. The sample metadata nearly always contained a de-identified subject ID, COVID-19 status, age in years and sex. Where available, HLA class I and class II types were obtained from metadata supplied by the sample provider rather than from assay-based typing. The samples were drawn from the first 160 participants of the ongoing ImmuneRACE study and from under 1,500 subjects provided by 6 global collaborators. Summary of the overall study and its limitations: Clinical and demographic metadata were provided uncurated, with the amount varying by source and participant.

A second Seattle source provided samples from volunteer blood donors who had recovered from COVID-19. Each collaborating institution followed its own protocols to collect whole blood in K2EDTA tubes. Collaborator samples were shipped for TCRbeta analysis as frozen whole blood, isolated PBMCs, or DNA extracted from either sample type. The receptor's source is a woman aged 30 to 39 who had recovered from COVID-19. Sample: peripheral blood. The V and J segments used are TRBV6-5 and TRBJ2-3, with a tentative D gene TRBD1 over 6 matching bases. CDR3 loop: CASSLDSPSTDTQYF. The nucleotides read TGTGCCAGCAGTTTGGACAGCCCTAGCACAGATACGCAGTATTTT.